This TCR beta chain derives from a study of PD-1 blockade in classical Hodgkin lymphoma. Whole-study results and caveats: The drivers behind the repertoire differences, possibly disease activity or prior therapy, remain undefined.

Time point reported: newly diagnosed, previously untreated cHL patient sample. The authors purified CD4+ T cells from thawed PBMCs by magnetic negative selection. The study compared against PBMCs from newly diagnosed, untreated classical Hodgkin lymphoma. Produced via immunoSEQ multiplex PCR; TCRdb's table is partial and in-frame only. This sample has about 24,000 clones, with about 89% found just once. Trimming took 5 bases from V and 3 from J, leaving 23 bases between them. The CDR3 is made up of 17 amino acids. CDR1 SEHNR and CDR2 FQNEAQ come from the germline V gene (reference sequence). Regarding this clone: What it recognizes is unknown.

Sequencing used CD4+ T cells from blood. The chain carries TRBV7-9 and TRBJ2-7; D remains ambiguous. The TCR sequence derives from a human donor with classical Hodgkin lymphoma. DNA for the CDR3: TGTGCCAGCAGCCGGTACCTGGAGCGAGGTTTCATCTACGAGCAGTACTTC. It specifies CASSRYLERGFIYEQYF.